This T cell receptor beta chain derives from a study of T-cell memory formation after mild COVID-19. With constant-segment primers, 5'RACE yielded cDNA libraries of TCR alpha and TCR beta that carried sample barcodes and UMIs. MiXCR, run by TCRdb on the 5' RACE reads, gives a single entry per CDR3 protein. The sample yields some 62,000 distinct CDR3 sequences, 9% to 9.5% seen once. Trimming took off 1 base at V and 10 bases at J, with 8 bases between the two ends. This CDR3 comprises 12 residues. The germline CDR1 and CDR2 sequences are SGHTA and FQGNSA. The TCR sequence derives from a man aged 18-30 years who had mild COVID-19 (a few samples of this study predate the infection). Cell type and time point are not known. Sequenced input: PBMCs or a T cell subset sorted from them (not recorded which). The chain uses TRBV7-2 and TRBJ2-1; no definite D call. The CDR3 sequence is CASSLGPGEQFF. CDR3 DNA sequence: TGTGCCAGCAGCTTAGGACCTGGGGAGCAGTTCTTC.